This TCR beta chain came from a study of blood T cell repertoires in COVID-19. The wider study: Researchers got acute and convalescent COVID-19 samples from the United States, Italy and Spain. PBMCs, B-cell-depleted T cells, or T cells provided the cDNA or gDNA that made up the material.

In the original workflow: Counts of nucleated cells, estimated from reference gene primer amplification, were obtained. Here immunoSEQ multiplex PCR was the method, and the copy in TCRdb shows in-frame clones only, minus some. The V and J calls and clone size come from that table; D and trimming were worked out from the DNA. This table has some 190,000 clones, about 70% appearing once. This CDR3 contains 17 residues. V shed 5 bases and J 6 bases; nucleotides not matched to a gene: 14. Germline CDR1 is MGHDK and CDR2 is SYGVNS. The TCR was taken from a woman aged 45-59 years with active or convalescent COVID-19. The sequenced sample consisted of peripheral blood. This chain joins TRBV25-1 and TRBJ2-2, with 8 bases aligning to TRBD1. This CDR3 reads CASSPSQTGVSSGELFF. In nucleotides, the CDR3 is TGTGCCAGCAGTCCATCCCAGACAGGGGTTTCCTCCGGGGAGCTGTTTTTT.